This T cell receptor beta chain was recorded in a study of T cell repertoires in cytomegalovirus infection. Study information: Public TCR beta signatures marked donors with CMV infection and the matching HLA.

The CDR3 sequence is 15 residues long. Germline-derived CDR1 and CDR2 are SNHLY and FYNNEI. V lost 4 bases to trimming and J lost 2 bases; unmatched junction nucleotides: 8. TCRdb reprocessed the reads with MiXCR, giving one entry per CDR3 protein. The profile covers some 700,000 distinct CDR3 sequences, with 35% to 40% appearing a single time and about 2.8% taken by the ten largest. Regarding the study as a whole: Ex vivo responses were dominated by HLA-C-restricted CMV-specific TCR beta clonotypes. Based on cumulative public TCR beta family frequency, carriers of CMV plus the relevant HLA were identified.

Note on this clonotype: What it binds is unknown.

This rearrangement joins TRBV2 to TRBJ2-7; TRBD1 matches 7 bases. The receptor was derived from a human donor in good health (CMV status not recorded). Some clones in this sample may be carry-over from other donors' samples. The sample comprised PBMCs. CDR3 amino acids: CASSGGQQTTYEQYF. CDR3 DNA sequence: TGTGCCAGCAGTGGGGGACAGCAAACAACCTACGAGCAGTACTTC.